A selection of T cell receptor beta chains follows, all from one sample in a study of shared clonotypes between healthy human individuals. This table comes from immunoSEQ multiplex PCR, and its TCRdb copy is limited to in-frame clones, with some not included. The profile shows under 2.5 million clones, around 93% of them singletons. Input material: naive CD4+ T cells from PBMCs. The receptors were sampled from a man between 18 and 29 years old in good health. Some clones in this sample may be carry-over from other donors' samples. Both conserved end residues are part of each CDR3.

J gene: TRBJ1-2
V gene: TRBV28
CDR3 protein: CASSLPDRGRGYTF

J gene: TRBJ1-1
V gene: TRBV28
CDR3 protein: CASSLSTGQGAEAFF

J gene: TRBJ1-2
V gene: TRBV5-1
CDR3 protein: CASSLRTGDTPNYGYTF

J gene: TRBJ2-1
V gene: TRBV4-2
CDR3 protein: CASSLDGTGTRAHNEQFF

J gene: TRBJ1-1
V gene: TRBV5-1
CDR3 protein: CASSLGTENTEAFF

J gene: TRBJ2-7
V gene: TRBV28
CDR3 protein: CASGSLTYEQYF

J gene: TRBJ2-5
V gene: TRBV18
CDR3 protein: CASSPGRQETQYF

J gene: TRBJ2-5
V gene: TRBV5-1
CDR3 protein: CASSLDPGSGETQYF

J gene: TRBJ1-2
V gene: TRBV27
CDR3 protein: CASSPLGGQGGYTF

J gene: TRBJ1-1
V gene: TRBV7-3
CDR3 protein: CASSGWDRGQVNTEAFF

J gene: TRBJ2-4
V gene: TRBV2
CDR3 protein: CASSAAGLAYYF